Shown below are 23 T cell receptor beta chains from a single sample sequenced in a study of blood T cell repertoires in COVID-19. Measured with immunoSEQ multiplex PCR; TCRdb has only the in-frame clones, and not every one. The sample records over 90,000 clones, about 90% being singletons. Sequenced material: peripheral blood. The receptors here all came from a human donor in a cohort sampled during active COVID-19.

The gene calls are TRBV4-1 and TRBJ2-1; TRBD2 matches at 8 bases. Germline assignment: CDR1 MGHRA and CDR2 YSYEKL. J was trimmed by 4 bases and V by 6 bases; bases with no gene match: 5. This CDR3 is built from 14 residues. CDR3 sequence: CASSRLATYNEQFF. The CDR3 DNA follows: TGCGCCAGCAGTAGACTAGCGACTTACAATGAGCAGTTCTTC.

The chain combines TRBV5-1 with TRBJ2-7, with TRBD1 as a possible D gene (5 bases). Trimming stripped 4 bases from V and 1 base from J, with 15 bases between. The CDR3 is 15 residues long. Germline-derived CDR1 and CDR2 are SGHRS and YFSETQ. CDR3 coding DNA: TGCGCCAGCAGCACCACAGGATTACGGTCCTACGAGCAGTACTTC. Its translation is CASSTTGLRSYEQYF.

The V call is TRBV30, the J call TRBJ2-3; 10 nucleotides line up with TRBD2. Losses at the gene ends were 3 bases for V and 3 bases for J; bases not matched to a gene: 3. CDR1 is GTSNPN, CDR2 SVGIG, per germline (reference sequence). The CDR3 is 14 amino acids. The CDR3 region is CAWRETSGTDTQYF. The CDR3 nucleotides read TGTGCCTGGAGGGAGACTAGCGGGACAGATACGCAGTATTTT.

In the case of this clone: A read error may account for a junction end that differs from germline. The gene calls are TRBV7-7 and TRBJ2-7, with D perhaps TRBD2 (6 bases). This CDR3 region has 16 residues. Germline loops: CDR1 SSHAT, CDR2 FNYEAQ (reference sequence). CDR3 loop: CASSPPGRGNSYEQYF. The DNA of the CDR3 is TGTGCTAGCAGCCCTCCGGGACGGGGGAACTCCTACGAGCAGTACTTC.

The chain carries TRBV4-1 and TRBJ1-4, with a weak D call TRBD1 (5 bases). Trimming took off 0 bases at V and 7 bases at J, with 15 bases between the two ends. Germline CDR1 is MGHRA and CDR2 is YSYEKL. This CDR3 is built from 16 residues. The CDR3 loop is CASSQEGGTIGEKLFF. CDR3 bases: TGCGCCAGCAGCCAAGAGGGGGGAACTATAGGTGAAAAACTGTTTTTT.

The rearrangement links TRBV7-2 to TRBJ2-1; D possibly corresponds to TRBD2 (5 bases). Looked up from germline, CDR1 is SGHTA and CDR2 is FQGNSA. The CDR3 consists of 15 residues. V lost 5 bases and J 1 base, leaving 12 bases between the germline ends. DNA of the CDR3: TGTGCCAGCAGCCACGACGGGGTTTCCTACAATGAGCAGTTCTTC. Its translation is CASSHDGVSYNEQFF.

CDR3 sequence (DNA): TGTGCCAGCAGCCACGGCCGACGGCGGGGGGTTAATTCACCCCTCCACTTT. This gives the protein CASSHGRRRGVNSPLHF. The gene calls are TRBV5-4 and TRBJ1-6; perhaps TRBD1 as D (5 bases). The germline V gene has CDR1 SGHNT and CDR2 YYREEE (reference sequence). The CDR3 runs to 17 residues. Deletions cut 4 bases from V and 6 bases from J, with 20 bases between.

This rearrangement joins TRBV5-1 to TRBJ1-2; 7 nucleotides match TRBD1. The J segment lost 3 bases and the V segment lost 3 bases, leaving 5 bases of the junction unmatched. Looked up from germline, CDR1 is SGHRS and CDR2 is YFSETQ. This CDR3 region has 14 residues. CDR3 protein: CASSSLTGDYGYTF. The CDR3 DNA sequence: TGCGCCAGCAGCTCATTAACAGGGGACTATGGCTACACCTTC.

The J gene is TRBJ2-2, the V gene TRBV24-1; TRBD2 might be the D (5 bases). There are 15 residues in the CDR3. Germline loops: CDR1 KGHDR, CDR2 SFDVKD. The V end was cut by 0 bases, the J end by 3 bases, with 7 bases between. CDR3 nucleotide sequence: TGTGCCACCAGTGATTTGCAGAGGGACACCGGGGAGCTGTTTTTT. Translating it yields CATSDLQRDTGELFF.

The chain links TRBV6-2 or TRBV6-3 to TRBJ2-5; 7 bases align to TRBD2. Germline CDR1 and CDR2: MNHEY and SVGEGT. The CDR3 extends over 14 amino acids. J gave up 3 bases and V 8 bases, and 9 bases lay outside the gene matches. The CDR3, as DNA: TGTGCCAGCTGTTGGGGGGGAGGAGAAGAGACCCAGTACTTC. It is translated as CASCWGGGEETQYF.

This chain joins TRBV12-3 or TRBV12-4 and TRBJ1-2, with D perhaps matching TRBD1 (6 bases). The ends were cut back, 6 bases at V and 4 bases at J, with 12 bases in the middle. The CDR3 totals 13 residues. The CDR3 nucleotides read TGTGCCAGCAGACTGGGGGGGGCCTATGGCTACACCTTC. It encodes CASRLGGAYGYTF.

The chain links TRBV21-1 to TRBJ1-2; the DNA was not compared with TRBD1, the D call given in the table. TRBV21-1 is given as a pseudogene. This CDR3 contains 16 residues. The CDR3 DNA reads TGTGCCAGCAGCAAAGTCGGCCTACAGGGCCTCTATGGCTACACCTTC. As protein: CASSKVGLQGLYGYTF.

The chain joins TRBV5-6 to TRBJ2-3; D gene uncertain. The germline V gene has CDR1 SGHDT and CDR2 YYEEEE. V shed 0 bases and J shed 0 bases, with 11 bases lying between them. The CDR3 length is 16 residues. CDR3 in amino acids: CASSLAGFQSTDTQYF. CDR3 coding DNA: TGTGCCAGCAGCTTGGCCGGGTTCCAGAGCACAGATACGCAGTATTTT.

The chain employs TRBV5-8 and TRBJ2-5, with TRBD1 identical over 11 bases. The trim removed 1 base at V and 4 bases at J, leaving 3 bases unmatched. The CDR3 spans 15 residues. Per the germline V gene, CDR1 is SGHTS and CDR2 is YDEGEE. For the CDR3, the DNA is TGTGCCAGCAGCTTGTTAGGGACAGGGGGAGAGACCCAGTACTTC. It specifies CASSLLGTGGETQYF.

This clone showed up just a few times. This chain joins TRBV19 and TRBJ1-2, with D uncertain. V dropped 2 bases and J dropped 8 bases, with 12 bases sitting between them. This CDR3 has 13 amino acids. From germline, CDR1 is LNHDA and CDR2 SQIVND (reference sequence). The CDR3 is CASSIRRDGGYTF. The CDR3 DNA reads as TGTGCCAGTAGTATAAGGCGGGATGGCGGCTACACCTTC.

This chain joins TRBV5-6 and TRBJ2-2; 7 bases match TRBD1. This CDR3 spans 16 amino acids. Germline V gives CDR1 SGHDT, CDR2 YYEEEE. With V trimmed by 4 bases and J by 3 bases, 9 bases remained unmatched. The CDR3 sequence: CASSPGTERYTGELFF. The CDR3 nucleotides are TGTGCCAGCAGCCCTGGGACAGAGAGATACACCGGGGAGCTGTTTTTT. Full variable domain (outside the CDR3, taken from reference TRBV5-6 and TRBJ2-2): DAGVTQSPTHLIKTRGQQVTLRCSPKSGHDTVSWYQQALGQGPQFIFQYYEEEERQRGNFPDRFSGHQFPNYSSELNVNALLLGDSALYLCASSPGTERYTGELFFGEGSRLTVL.

The genes are TRBV11-2 and TRBJ2-7, with 10 bases lining up with TRBD2. Germline V lookup: CDR1 SGHAT, CDR2 FQNNGV. CDR3 size: 14 residues. The trim removed 3 bases at V and 2 bases at J, leaving 1 base unmatched. CDR3 in amino acids: CASSLLAGAYEQYF. CDR3 bases: TGTGCCAGCAGCTTGCTAGCGGGGGCCTACGAGCAGTACTTC. The whole variable domain, remainder taken from reference TRBV11-2 and TRBJ2-7, is EAGVAQSPRYKIIEKRQSVAFWCNPISGHATLYWYQQILGQGPKLLIQFQNNGVVDDSQLPKDRFSAERLKGVDSTLKIQPAKLEDSAVYLCASSLLAGAYEQYFGPGTRLTVT.

The CDR3 spells CASSLIQGAYEQYF. CDR3 in DNA: TGTGCCAGCAGTCTCATACAGGGGGCCTACGAGCAGTACTTC. The chain joins TRBV27 to TRBJ2-7; 8 bases align to TRBD1. The CDR3 contains 14 residues. Germline V gene sequence: CDR1 MNHEY, CDR2 SMNVEV (reference sequence). V lost 5 bases and J lost 2; bases outside the gene matches: 5.

The chain links TRBV2 to TRBJ1-2, with 9 positions matching TRBD1. CDR1 is SNHLY and CDR2 is FYNNEI in the germline V gene. V trimming: 6 bases; J trimming: 5 bases; junction bases outside the gene matches: 13. This CDR3 is built from 16 residues. DNA of the CDR3: TGTGCCAGCAGCCGGGACAGGGAGGAGATGGGGTATGGCTACACCTTC. This codes for CASSRDREEMGYGYTF.

V usage is TRBV24-1 and J usage is TRBJ2-1; TRBD2 agrees at 7 bases. The CDR3 totals 15 residues. The germline CDR1 and CDR2 sequences are KGHDR and SFDVKD. V was clipped by 8 bases and J by 6 bases; unmatched bases: 12. CDR3 amino acids: CATTGTSAAPNEQFF. DNA of the CDR3: TGTGCCACCACGGGAACTAGCGCCGCGCCCAATGAGCAGTTCTTC.

The chain employs TRBV4-2 and TRBJ2-5, with TRBD2 identical over 7 bases. The CDR3 contains 18 residues. The germline gives CDR1 LGHNA, CDR2 YNFKEQ. J lost 0 bases, V lost 0 bases, and 10 bases had no gene match. DNA of the CDR3: TGTGCCAGCAGCCAAGAGTCTAGCGGAGTCGGGTACCAAGAGACCCAGTACTTC. Residues: CASSQESSGVGYQETQYF.

This clone was found once. The V call is TRBV7-2, the J call TRBJ1-5; D is perhaps TRBD1 (5 bases). The CDR3 has 14 amino acids. Trimming removed 6 bases from V and 2 bases from J, with 11 bases in between. Per the germline V gene, CDR1 is SGHTA and CDR2 is FQGNSA. The CDR3, as DNA: TGTGCCAGCAGAGGAGACAGCGGCAATCAGCCCCAGCATTTT. Residues: CASRGDSGNQPQHF.

This chain uses TRBV6-1 with TRBJ2-3; TRBD2 aligns across 9 bases. The CDR3 has 19 amino acids. From germline, CDR1 is MNHNS and CDR2 SASEGT. Trimming removed 3 bases from V and 1 base from J; junction bases left unmatched: 14. CDR3 amino acids: CASSEGGGRASLRTDTQYF. CDR3 in DNA: TGTGCCAGCAGTGAGGGGGGCGGGAGGGCCTCTCTCCGCACAGATACGCAGTATTTT.